These 11 T cell receptor beta chains were all obtained from the same sample, sequenced in a study of blood T cell repertoires in COVID-19. Measured with immunoSEQ multiplex PCR; TCRdb has only the in-frame clones, and not every one. The data contain fewer than 250,000 clones, 86% of them singletons. The sample comprised peripheral blood. Receptors were obtained from a woman aged 45-59 years with acute or convalescent COVID-19.

The genes are TRBV6-2 or TRBV6-3 and TRBJ2-7, with 7 bases fitting TRBD2. Trimming at V came to 2 bases and at J to 2 bases, leaving 12 bases not matched to a gene. The CDR3 contains 17 residues. Germline V gives CDR1 MNHEY, CDR2 SVGEGT. CDR3: CASSYPSSGIATYEQYF. The CDR3 DNA is TGTGCCAGCAGTTACCCCTCAAGCGGGATAGCGACCTACGAGCAGTACTTC.

J is TRBJ2-3 and V is TRBV11-2; no definite D call. This CDR3 is 15 amino acids long. Trimming left V 1 base short and J 2 bases short, with 10 bases between. Germline V lookup: CDR1 SGHAT, CDR2 FQNNGV. CDR3 in amino acids: CASSLGFRVTDTQYF. The CDR3 coding sequence is TGTGCCAGCAGCTTAGGCTTCCGGGTCACAGATACGCAGTATTTT.

The rearrangement links TRBV4-3 to TRBJ1-2; D is uncertain. V was shortened by 0 bases and J by 4 bases, with 6 bases between the two germline ends. The CDR3 totals 13 residues. In germline, CDR1 is LGHNA, CDR2 YSLEER. CDR3 loop: CASSQETAYGYTF. CDR3 DNA: TGCGCCAGCAGCCAAGAAACAGCCTATGGCTACACCTTC.

J is TRBJ2-1 and V is TRBV6-6, with 12 bases that match TRBD2. This CDR3 has 17 residues. The germline V gene has CDR1 MNHNY and CDR2 SVGAGI (reference sequence). Trimming took 5 bases from V and 5 from J; bases not matched to a gene: 10. CDR3 DNA sequence: TGTGCCAGCAGTCGTCGACTAGCGGGAGCACGGGACAATGAGCAGTTCTTC. This translates into CASSRRLAGARDNEQFF.

This chain uses TRBV5-1 with TRBJ2-7, with D perhaps TRBD2 (6 bases). CDR1 SGHRS and CDR2 YFSETQ come from the germline V gene. Trimming took 1 base from V and 1 from J, leaving 21 bases between them. The CDR3 has 18 residues. The CDR3 spells CASSLFVRASVPSYEQYF. CDR3 nucleotide sequence: TGCGCCAGCAGCTTGTTTGTTCGGGCTAGCGTTCCATCCTACGAGCAGTACTTC.

In this sample, this clone turned up once. The chain combines TRBV2 with TRBJ1-2; TRBD1 matches at 7 bases. CDR3 length: 17 residues. The V segment lost 5 bases and the J segment 4 bases; nucleotides outside the gene matches: 16. Germline V gene sequence: CDR1 SNHLY, CDR2 FYNNEI. In DNA, the CDR3 is TGTGCCAGCAGTCAGGGGACAGCGATCGATTACGGCTATGGCTACACCTTC. Translated, it gives CASSQGTAIDYGYGYTF.

The chain carries TRBV12-3 or TRBV12-4 and TRBJ1-1, with 8 bases aligning to TRBD1. V trimming: 5 bases; J trimming: 8 bases; junction bases outside the gene matches: 7. The CDR3 consists of 13 residues. The CDR3 DNA follows: TGTGCCAGCAGTCCCGACAGGGGCCGCGAAGCTTTCTTT. Residues: CASSPDRGREAFF.

V usage is TRBV29-1 and J usage is TRBJ1-2; 8 bases are a match to TRBD1. Germline values: CDR1 SQVTM, CDR2 ANQGSEA. Trimming cost V 7 bases and J 5 bases; bases outside gene matches: 9. The CDR3 contains 13 residues. In nucleotides, the CDR3 is TGCAGCGCCGAGACAGGGGCCAGGTATGGCTACACCTTC. It is translated as CSAETGARYGYTF.

The chain joins TRBV6-5 to TRBJ1-2; tentatively, D is TRBD1 (6 bases). The CDR3 consists of 15 residues. V gave up 3 bases and J gave up 6 bases, with 17 bases separating them. The V gene's germline CDR1 is MNHEY and CDR2 SVGAGI. The DNA for the CDR3 is TGTGCCAGCAGTTATATAAGTTTAGGACAGAATGGCTACACCTTC. Residues: CASSYISLGQNGYTF.

V gene TRBV19 combines with J gene TRBJ1-1; D unclear. Germline V gene sequence: CDR1 LNHDA, CDR2 SQIVND (reference sequence). V lost 7 bases and J lost 6, with 12 bases in between. This CDR3 has 12 amino acids. CDR3 DNA: TGTGCCAGTATTGATTGGGGAGCTGAAGCTTTCTTT. Translation: CASIDWGAEAFF.

This rearrangement joins TRBV5-1 to TRBJ2-2; possible D gene TRBD1, 5 bases. V gave up 6 bases and J gave up 6 bases, with 12 bases separating them. Germline CDR1 is SGHRS and CDR2 is YFSETQ. CDR3 length: 13 residues. The CDR3 DNA reads as TGCGCCAGCATTGAAGGGGTATCCGGGGAGCTGTTTTTT. Translated: CASIEGVSGELFF. The entire variable domain, with the rest obtained from reference TRBV5-1 and TRBJ2-2, is as follows: KAGVTQTPRYLIKTRGQQVTLSCSPISGHRSVSWYQQTPGQGLQFLFEYFSETQRNKGNFPGRFSGRQFSNSRSEMNVSTLELGDSALYLCASIEGVSGELFFGEGSRLTVL.